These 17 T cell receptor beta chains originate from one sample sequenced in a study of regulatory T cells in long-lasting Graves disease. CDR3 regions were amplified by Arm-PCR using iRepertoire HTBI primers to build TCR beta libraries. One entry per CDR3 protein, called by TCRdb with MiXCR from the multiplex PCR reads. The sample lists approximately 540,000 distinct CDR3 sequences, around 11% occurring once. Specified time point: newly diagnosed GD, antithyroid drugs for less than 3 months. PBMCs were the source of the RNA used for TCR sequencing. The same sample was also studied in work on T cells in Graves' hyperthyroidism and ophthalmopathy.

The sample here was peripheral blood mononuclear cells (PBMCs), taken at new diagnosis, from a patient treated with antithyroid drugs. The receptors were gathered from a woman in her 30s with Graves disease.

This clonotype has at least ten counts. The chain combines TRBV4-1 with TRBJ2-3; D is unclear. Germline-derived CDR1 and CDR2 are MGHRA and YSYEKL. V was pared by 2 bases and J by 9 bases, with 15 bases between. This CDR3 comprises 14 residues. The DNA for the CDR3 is TGCGCCAGCAGCCAATCGTTCAGCAGTGAGACGCAGTATTTT. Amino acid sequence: CASSQSFSSETQYF.

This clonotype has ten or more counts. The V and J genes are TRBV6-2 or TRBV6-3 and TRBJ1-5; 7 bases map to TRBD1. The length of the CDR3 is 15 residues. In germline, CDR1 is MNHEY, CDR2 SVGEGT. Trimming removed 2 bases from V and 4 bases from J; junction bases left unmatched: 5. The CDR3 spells CASSYVAGGNQPQHF. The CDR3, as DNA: TGTGCCAGCAGTTACGTCGCAGGGGGAAATCAGCCCCAGCATTTT.

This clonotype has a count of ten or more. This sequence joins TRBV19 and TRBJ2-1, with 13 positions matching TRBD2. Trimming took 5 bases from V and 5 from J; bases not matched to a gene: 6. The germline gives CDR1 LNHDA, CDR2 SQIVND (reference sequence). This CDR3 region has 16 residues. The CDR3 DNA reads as TGTGCCAGTAGTCCCCTACTAGCGGGAGGGGACAATGAGCAGTTCTTC. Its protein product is CASSPLLAGGDNEQFF.

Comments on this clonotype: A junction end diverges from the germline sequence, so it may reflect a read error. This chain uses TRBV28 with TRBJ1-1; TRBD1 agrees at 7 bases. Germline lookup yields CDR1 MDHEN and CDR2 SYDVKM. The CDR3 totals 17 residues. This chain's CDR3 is CASRLSGGVTRYTEAFF. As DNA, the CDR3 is TGTGCCAGCAGATTATCAGGGGGTGTCACGAGGTACACTGAAGCTTTCTTT.

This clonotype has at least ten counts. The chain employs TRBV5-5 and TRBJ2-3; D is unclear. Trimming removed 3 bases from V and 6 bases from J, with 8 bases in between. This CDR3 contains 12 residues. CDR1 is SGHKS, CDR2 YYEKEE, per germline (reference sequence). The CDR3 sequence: CASSYTVDTQYF. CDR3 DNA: TGTGCCAGCAGCTACACCGTGGATACGCAGTATTTT. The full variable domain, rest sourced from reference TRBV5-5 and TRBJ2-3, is DAGVTQSPTHLIKTRGQQVTLRCSPISGHKSVSWYQQVLGQGPQFIFQYYEKEERGRGNFPDRFSARQFPNYSSELNVNALLLGDSALYLCASSYTVDTQYFGPGTRLTVL.

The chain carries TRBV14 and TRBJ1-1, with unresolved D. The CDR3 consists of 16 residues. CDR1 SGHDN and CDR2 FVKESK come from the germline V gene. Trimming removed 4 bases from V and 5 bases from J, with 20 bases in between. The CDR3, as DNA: TGTGCCAGCAGCCCCCTAGGAAGCGTGATCCTTACTGAAGCTTTCTTT. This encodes CASSPLGSVILTEAFF.

CDR3 bases: TGTGCCAGCAGTGAAATGCCCATCCAAGAGACCCAGTACTTC. It yields the protein CASSEMPIQETQYF. The chain is built from TRBV6-1 and TRBJ2-5; D unresolved. Germline CDR1 and CDR2: MNHNS and SASEGT. V lost 2 bases and J 1 base, leaving 8 bases between the germline ends. This CDR3 comprises 14 residues.

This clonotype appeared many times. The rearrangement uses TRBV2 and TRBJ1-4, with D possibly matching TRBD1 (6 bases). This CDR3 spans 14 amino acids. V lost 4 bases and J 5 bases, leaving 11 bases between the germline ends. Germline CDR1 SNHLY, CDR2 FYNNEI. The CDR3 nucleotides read TGTGCCAGCAGTGTGGGGGCATCGAATGAAAAACTGTTTTTT. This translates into CASSVGASNEKLFF.

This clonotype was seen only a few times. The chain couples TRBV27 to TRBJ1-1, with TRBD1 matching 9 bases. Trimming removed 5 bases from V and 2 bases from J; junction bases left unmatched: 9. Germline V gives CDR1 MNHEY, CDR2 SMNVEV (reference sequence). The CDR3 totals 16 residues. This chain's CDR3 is CASSRRQGVVNTEAFF. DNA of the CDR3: TGTGCCAGCAGTCGCAGACAGGGGGTCGTTAACACTGAAGCTTTCTTT.

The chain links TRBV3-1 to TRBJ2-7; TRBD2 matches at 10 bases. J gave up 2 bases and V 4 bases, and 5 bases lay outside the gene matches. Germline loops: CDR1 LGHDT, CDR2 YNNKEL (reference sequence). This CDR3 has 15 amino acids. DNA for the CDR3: TGTGCCAGCAGCCCCAAGCGGGAGGGCCCCTACGAGCAGTACTTC. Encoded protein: CASSPKREGPYEQYF.

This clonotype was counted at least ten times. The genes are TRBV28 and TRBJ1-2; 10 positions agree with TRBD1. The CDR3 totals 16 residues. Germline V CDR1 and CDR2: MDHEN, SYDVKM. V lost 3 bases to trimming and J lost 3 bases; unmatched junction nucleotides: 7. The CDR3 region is CASSFPDRGNYYGYTF. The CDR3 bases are TGTGCCAGCAGTTTCCCGGACAGGGGGAATTACTATGGCTACACCTTC.

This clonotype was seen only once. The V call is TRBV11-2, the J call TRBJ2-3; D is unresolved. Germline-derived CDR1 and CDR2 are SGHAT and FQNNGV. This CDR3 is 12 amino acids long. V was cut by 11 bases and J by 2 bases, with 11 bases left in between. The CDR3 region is CACTDFTDTQYF. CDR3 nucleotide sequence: TGTGCCTGTACGGATTTCACAGATACGCAGTATTTT.

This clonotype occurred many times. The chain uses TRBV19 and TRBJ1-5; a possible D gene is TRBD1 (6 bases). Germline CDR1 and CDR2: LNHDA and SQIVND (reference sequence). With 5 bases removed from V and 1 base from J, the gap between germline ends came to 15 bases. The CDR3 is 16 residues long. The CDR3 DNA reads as TGTGCCAGTAGTCCGCAGACAGGAAGCAGCAATCAGCCCCAGCATTTT. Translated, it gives CASSPQTGSSNQPQHF. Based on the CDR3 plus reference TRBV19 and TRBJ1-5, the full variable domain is DGGITQSPKYLFRKEGQNVTLSCEQNLNHDAMYWYRQDPGQGLRLIYYSQIVNDFQKGDIAEGYSVSREKKESFPLTVTSAQKNPTAFYLCASSPQTGSSNQPQHFGDGTRLSIL.

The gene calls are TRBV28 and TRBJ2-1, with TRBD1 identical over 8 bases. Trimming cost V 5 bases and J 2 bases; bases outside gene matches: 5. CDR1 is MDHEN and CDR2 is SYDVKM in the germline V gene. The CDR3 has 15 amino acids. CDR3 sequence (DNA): TGTGCCAGCAGTAATCCGGGACAGGCCTACAATGAGCAGTTCTTC. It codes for CASSNPGQAYNEQFF.

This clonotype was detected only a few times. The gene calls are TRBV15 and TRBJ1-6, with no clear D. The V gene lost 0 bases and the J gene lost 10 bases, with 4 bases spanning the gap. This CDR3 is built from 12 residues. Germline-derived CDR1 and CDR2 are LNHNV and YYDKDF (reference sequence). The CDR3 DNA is TGTGCCACCAGCAGAGATTCATCACCCCTCCACTTT. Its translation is CATSRDSSPLHF.

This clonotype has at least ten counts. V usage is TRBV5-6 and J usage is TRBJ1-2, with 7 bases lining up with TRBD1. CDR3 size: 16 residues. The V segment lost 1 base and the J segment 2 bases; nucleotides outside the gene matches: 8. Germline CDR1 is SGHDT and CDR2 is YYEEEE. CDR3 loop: CASSLTPGQMNYGYTF. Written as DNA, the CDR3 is TGTGCCAGCAGCTTGACACCGGGACAGATGAACTATGGCTACACCTTC.

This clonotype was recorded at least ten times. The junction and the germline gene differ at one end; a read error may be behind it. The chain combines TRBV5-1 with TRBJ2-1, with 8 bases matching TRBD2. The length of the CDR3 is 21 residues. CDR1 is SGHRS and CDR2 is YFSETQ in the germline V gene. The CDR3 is CASSLSFKTSAGKVGHNEQFF. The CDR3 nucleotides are TGTGCCAGCAGCCTCTCCTTTAAGACTAGCGCGGGGAAGGTGGGACACAATGAGCAGTTCTTC. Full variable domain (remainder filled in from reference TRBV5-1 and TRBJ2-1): KAGVTQTPRYLIKTRGQQVTLSCSPISGHRSVSWYQQTPGQGLQFLFEYFSETQRNKGNFPGRFSGRQFSNSRSEMNVSTLELGDSALYLCASSLSFKTSAGKVGHNEQFFGPGTRLTVL.